This T cell receptor beta chain was observed in a study of cytomegalovirus exposure and HLA in healthy donors. The germline V gene has CDR1 SGHVS and CDR2 FQNEAQ. The CDR3 extends over 12 amino acids. Trimming took off 5 bases at V and 6 bases at J, with 11 bases between the two ends. Vbeta (60) and Jbeta (13) primers were used in the PCR. TCRdb's table, derived via immunoSEQ multiplex PCR, lists solely in-frame clones and lacks some. Of roughly 74,000 clones in the sample, 78% were seen once. The TCR sequence derives from a man aged 40-50 years in good health and CMV-seronegative. This chain connects TRBV7-8 to TRBJ2-7, with D perhaps TRBD2 (6 bases). Sample: PBMCs. The CDR3 region has the DNA TGTGCCAGCAGCCGGGAGCGTGGCGAGCAGTACTTC. Translated, it gives CASSRERGEQYF.